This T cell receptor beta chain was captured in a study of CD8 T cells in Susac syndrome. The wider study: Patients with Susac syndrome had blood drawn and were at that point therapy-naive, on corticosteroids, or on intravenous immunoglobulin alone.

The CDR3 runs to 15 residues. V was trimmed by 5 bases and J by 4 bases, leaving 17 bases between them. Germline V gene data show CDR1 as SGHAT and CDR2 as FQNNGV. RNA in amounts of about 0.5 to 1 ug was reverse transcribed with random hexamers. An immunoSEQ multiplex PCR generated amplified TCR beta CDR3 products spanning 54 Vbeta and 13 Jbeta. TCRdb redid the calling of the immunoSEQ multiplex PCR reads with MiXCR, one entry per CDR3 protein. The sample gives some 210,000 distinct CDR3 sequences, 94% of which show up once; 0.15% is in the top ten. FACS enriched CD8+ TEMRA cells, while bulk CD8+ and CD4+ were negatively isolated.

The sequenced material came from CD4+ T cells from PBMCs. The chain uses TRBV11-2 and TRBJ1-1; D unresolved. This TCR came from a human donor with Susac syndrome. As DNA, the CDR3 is TGTGCCAGCAGCCCCCACGGGCGGGCTTCCACTGAAGCTTTCTTT. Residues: CASSPHGRASTEAFF.